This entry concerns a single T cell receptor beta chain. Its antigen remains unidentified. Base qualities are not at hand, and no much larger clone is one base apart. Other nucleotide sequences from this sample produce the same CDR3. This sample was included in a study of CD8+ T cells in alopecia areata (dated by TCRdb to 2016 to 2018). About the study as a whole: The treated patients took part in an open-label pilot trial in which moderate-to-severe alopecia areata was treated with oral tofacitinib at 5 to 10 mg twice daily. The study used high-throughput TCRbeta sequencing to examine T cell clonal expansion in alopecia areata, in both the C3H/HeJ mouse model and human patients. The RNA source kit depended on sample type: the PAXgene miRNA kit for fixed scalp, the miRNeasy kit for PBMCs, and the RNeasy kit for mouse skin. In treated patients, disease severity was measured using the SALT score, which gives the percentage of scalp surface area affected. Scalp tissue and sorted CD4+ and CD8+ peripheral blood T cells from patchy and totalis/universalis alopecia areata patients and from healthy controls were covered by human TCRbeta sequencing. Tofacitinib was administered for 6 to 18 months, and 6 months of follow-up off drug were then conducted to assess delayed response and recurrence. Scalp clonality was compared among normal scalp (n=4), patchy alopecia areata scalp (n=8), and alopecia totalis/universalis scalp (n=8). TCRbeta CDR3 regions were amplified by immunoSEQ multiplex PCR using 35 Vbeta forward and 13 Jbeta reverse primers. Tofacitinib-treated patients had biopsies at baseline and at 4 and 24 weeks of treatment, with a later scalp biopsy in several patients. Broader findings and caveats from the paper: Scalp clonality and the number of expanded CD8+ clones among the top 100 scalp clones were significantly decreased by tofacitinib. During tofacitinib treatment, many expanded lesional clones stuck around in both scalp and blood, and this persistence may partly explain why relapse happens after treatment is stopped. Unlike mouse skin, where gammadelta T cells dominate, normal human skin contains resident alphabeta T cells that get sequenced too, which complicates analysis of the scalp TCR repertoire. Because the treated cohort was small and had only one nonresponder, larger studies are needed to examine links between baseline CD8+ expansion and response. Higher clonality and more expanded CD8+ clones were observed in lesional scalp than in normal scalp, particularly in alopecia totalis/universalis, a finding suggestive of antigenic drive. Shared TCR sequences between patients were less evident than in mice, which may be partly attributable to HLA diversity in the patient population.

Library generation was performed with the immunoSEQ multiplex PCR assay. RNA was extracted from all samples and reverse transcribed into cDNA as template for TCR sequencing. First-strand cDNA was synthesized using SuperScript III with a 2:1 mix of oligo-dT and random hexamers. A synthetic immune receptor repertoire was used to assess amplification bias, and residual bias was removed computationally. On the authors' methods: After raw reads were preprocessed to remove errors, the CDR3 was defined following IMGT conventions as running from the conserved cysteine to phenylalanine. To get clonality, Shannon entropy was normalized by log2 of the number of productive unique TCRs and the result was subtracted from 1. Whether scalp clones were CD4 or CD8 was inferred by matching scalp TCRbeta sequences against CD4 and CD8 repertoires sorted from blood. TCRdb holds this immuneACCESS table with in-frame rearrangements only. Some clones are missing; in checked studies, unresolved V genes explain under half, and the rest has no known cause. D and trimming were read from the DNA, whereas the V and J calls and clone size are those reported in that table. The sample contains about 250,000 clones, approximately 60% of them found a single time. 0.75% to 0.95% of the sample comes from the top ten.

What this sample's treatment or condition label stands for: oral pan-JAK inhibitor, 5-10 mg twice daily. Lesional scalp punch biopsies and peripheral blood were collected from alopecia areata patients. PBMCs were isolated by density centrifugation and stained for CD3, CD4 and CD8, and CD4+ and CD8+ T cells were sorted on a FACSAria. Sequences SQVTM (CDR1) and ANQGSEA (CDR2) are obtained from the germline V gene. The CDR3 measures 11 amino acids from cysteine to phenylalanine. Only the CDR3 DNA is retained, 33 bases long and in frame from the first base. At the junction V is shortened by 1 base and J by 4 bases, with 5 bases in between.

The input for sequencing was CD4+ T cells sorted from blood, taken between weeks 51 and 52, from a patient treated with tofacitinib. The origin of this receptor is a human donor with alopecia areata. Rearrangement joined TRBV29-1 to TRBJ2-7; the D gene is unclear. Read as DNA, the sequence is TGCAGCGTTGAAGCAGGATACGAGCAGTACTTC. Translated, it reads CSVEAGYEQYF.